Listed below are T cell receptor beta chains from one sample, sequenced in a study of blood T cell repertoires in COVID-19. This table comes from immunoSEQ multiplex PCR, and its TCRdb copy is limited to in-frame clones, with some not included. This repertoire shows tens of thousands of clones, around 84% found once; its top ten account for about 2.7%. Sequencing was done on a sample of peripheral blood. The receptors originated from a man in his fifties or sixties with acute or convalescent COVID-19. Each CDR3 is given with its conserved first and last residue. A D gene is named only where the DNA matches it firmly. Clone size is not always given. Where it is, it says once, few, many or a class for expanded clones.

v_gene,j_gene,abundance,d_gene,CDR3aa,CDR3nt
TRBV28,TRBJ2-2,-,TRBD2,CAVGGSRTGELFF,TGTGCCGTTGGCGGGAGTAGGACCGGGGAGCTGTTTTTT
TRBV28,TRBJ1-5,-,TRBD1,CASSPLLLNDRDSNQPQHF,TGTGCCAGCAGTCCTCTACTTTTGAACGACAGGGATAGCAATCAGCCCCAGCATTTT
TRBV28,TRBJ2-7,-,TRBD2,CASSGTSGKSTYEQYF,TGTGCCAGCAGCGGGACTAGCGGGAAATCGACCTACGAGCAGTACTTC
TRBV19,TRBJ2-3,-,-,CATSWAGDTQYF,TGTGCCACCTCGTGGGCCGGAGATACGCAGTATTTT
TRBV24-1,TRBJ2-3,-,TRBD1,CATSDLWTGGRDTQYF,TGTGCCACCAGTGACCTTTGGACAGGGGGTCGAGATACGCAGTATTTT
TRBV5-5,TRBJ2-3,-,-,CASGLSMEDTQYF,TGTGCCAGCGGACTTTCGATGGAGGATACGCAGTATTTT
TRBV15,TRBJ2-1,once,TRBD2,CATSRLVQRGRYYNEQFF,TGTGCCACCAGCAGGTTAGTTCAGCGGGGTCGATATTACAATGAGCAGTTCTTC
TRBV27,TRBJ2-1,-,-,CASSSSSSSGYSYNEQFF,TGTGCCAGCAGTTCGAGTAGCTCAAGCGGGTACTCCTACAATGAGCAGTTCTTC
TRBV7-9,TRBJ1-1,-,TRBD1,CASSWGQGSTEAFF,TGTGCCAGCAGCTGGGGACAGGGGAGCACTGAAGCTTTCTTT
TRBV12-2,TRBJ2-1,-,-,CASLSGTSVYNEQFF,TGTGCAAGTCTCAGCGGGACTAGCGTATACAATGAGCAGTTCTTC
TRBV10-2,TRBJ2-2,-,-,CASSGRGTNTGELFF,TGCGCCAGCAGTGGGAGGGGCACGAACACCGGGGAGCTGTTTTTT
TRBV5-4,TRBJ2-7,-,-,CASSLSGGKVGEQYF,TGTGCCAGCAGCTTGAGTGGAGGGAAGGTAGGCGAGCAGTACTTC
TRBV19,TRBJ1-6,-,-,CASSGAERTPLHF,TGTGCCAGTAGTGGGGCCGAAAGGACACCCCTCCACTTT
TRBV9,TRBJ1-1,-,-,CASSSRLNTEAFF,TGTGCCAGCAGCTCCCGGTTGAACACTGAAGCTTTCTTT
TRBV6-1,TRBJ2-7,-,-,CASSEAQLDLYEQYF,TGTGCCAGCAGTGAAGCTCAACTAGACCTCTACGAGCAGTACTTC
TRBV5-5,TRBJ1-5,-,-,CASSLVRQGHQPQHF,TGTGCCAGCAGCTTGGTCCGCCAGGGGCATCAGCCCCAGCATTTT
TRBV4-1,TRBJ2-1,once,-,CASSQDKGRPYNEQFF,TGCGCCAGCAGCCAAGATAAGGGGCGCCCCTACAATGAGCAGTTCTTC
TRBV3-1/TRBV3-2,TRBJ1-1,-,-,CASSQDARSNTEAFF,TGTGCCAGCAGCCAAGACGCCAGGTCGAACACTGAAGCTTTCTTT
TRBV19,TRBJ1-5,-,-,CASSIVGEFRHQPQHF,TGTGCCAGTAGTATAGTCGGGGAATTCAGGCATCAGCCCCAGCATTTT
TRBV9,TRBJ2-5,once,TRBD1,CASSPRTGGQETQYF,TGTGCCAGCAGCCCTCGGACAGGGGGCCAAGAGACCCAGTACTTC
TRBV11-3,TRBJ2-7,-,TRBD1,CASSLTGASYEQYF,TGTGCCAGCAGCTTGACAGGGGCCAGCTACGAGCAGTACTTC
TRBV5-1,TRBJ1-1,-,TRBD1,CASSFSGQGSEAFF,TGCGCCAGCAGCTTCTCGGGACAGGGGTCTGAAGCTTTCTTT
TRBV15,TRBJ1-6,few,TRBD1,CATSRLRQGVYNSPLHF,TGTGCCACCAGCAGACTGCGACAGGGGGTCTATAATTCACCCCTCCACTTT
TRBV7-8,TRBJ2-7,few,-,CASSLWTGDSGGTYEQYF,TGTGCCAGCAGCCTGTGGACAGGGGATAGCGGGGGCACCTACGAGCAGTACTTC
TRBV4-1,TRBJ1-2,-,-,CASSLDGDYGYTF,TGCGCCAGCAGCCTAGACGGAGACTATGGCTACACCTTC
TRBV6-5,TRBJ2-2,-,-,CASTLSRTGELFF,TGTGCCAGCACCCTCTCGCGCACCGGGGAGCTGTTTTTT
TRBV29-1,TRBJ1-3,few,TRBD1,CSVEVSAGGSGNTIYF,TGCAGCGTTGAAGTGTCCGCAGGGGGGTCTGGAAACACCATATATTTT
TRBV5-1,TRBJ2-1,-,TRBD2,CASSWSWTSINEQFF,TGCGCCAGCAGCTGGAGTTGGACTAGCATCAATGAGCAGTTCTTC
TRBV5-6,TRBJ2-7,-,TRBD1,CASSPGTGGYEQYF,TGTGCCAGCAGCCCCGGGACAGGGGGCTACGAGCAGTACTTC
TRBV13,TRBJ2-1,-,-,CATERVRNEQFF,TGTGCCACCGAGAGGGTACGGAATGAGCAGTTCTTC
TRBV5-8,TRBJ1-6,-,-,CASRNAEGWTNSPLHF,TGTGCCAGCAGGAATGCTGAGGGCTGGACGAATTCACCCCTCCACTTT
TRBV20-1,TRBJ1-1,-,-,CSASWGVDTEAFF,TGCAGTGCTAGTTGGGGGGTTGACACTGAAGCTTTCTTT
TRBV12-3/TRBV12-4,TRBJ2-4,-,-,CASGENIQYF,TGTGCCAGCGGAGAAAACATTCAGTACTTC
TRBV12-3/TRBV12-4,TRBJ2-4,-,-,CASSFGGKNIQYF,TGTGCCAGCAGTTTCGGCGGCAAAAACATTCAGTACTTC
TRBV27,TRBJ2-7,-,TRBD1,CASRAQGAPYEQYF,TGTGCCAGCAGAGCGCAGGGGGCACCCTACGAGCAGTACTTC
TRBV21-1,TRBJ1-1,-,-,CASSSKGDLRLNTEAFF,TGTGCCAGCAGCTCTAAAGGGGACTTAAGATTGAACACTGAAGCTTTCTTT
TRBV24-1,TRBJ2-7,-,TRBD1,CATSETDRDEQYF,TGTGCCACCAGTGAAACGGACAGGGACGAGCAGTACTTC
TRBV5-6,TRBJ2-1,-,-,CASSLAGYYNEQFF,TGTGCCAGCAGCTTGGCCGGTTACTACAATGAGCAGTTCTTC
TRBV25-1,TRBJ1-4,-,TRBD1,CASSSAGTVNEKLFF,TGTGCCAGCAGCTCGGCCGGGACAGTGAATGAAAAACTGTTTTTT
TRBV3-1/TRBV3-2,TRBJ1-5,once,-,CASSPGRDAGQHF,TGTGCCAGCAGCCCGGGCAGGGATGCGGGGCAGCATTTT
TRBV4-1,TRBJ2-2,-,TRBD1,CASSPNRDRGAGELFF,TGCGCCAGCAGCCCGAACCGGGACAGGGGCGCCGGGGAGCTGTTTTTT
TRBV12-5,TRBJ2-3,once,-,CASGLGGSTDTQYF,TGTGCTAGTGGTTTAGGCGGCAGCACAGATACGCAGTATTTT
TRBV6-5,TRBJ2-1,-,TRBD2,CASSQTSVGYNEQFF,TGTGCCAGCAGTCAGACTAGCGTCGGTTACAATGAGCAGTTCTTC
TRBV6-1,TRBJ2-7,once,TRBD1,CASSALGQGSGYEQYF,TGTGCCAGCAGTGCCTTAGGACAGGGGAGTGGCTACGAGCAGTACTTC
TRBV11-3,TRBJ2-1,-,-,CASSLAPGQLNEQFF,TGTGCCAGCAGCTTAGCGCCGGGACAACTCAATGAGCAGTTCTTC
TRBV15,TRBJ1-4,few,-,CATSQEGGANEKLFF,TGTGCCACCAGCCAGGAAGGGGGGGCTAATGAAAAACTGTTTTTT
TRBV19,TRBJ1-2,-,-,CASSIGDRNTNYGYTF,TGTGCCAGTAGTATCGGCGACAGAAATACTAACTATGGCTACACCTTC
TRBV2,TRBJ2-7,-,-,CASSEDRYTEQYF,TGTGCCAGCAGCGAAGACCGCTATACTGAGCAGTACTTC